The clone carrying this T cell receptor (beta chain) was seen a handful of times. Its antigen is currently unknown. Expressed TCRB transcripts were sequenced, since all the RNA that had been isolated was reverse transcribed. Libraries were prepared by immunoSEQ multiplex PCR; TCRdb keeps only in-frame clonotypes and omits some of them. The sample records 200,000 to 250,000 clones, roughly a tenth being singletons. There was one heparinised blood draw per donor, averaging around 100 mL. The data are from a study of beta chain features in type 1 diabetes. Germline V gene sequence: CDR1 SGHAT, CDR2 FQNNGV. V was cut by 7 bases and J by 1 base, with 17 bases left in between. The CDR3 consists of 16 residues. Study findings and constraints: Whether TCRB rearrangement is influenced by HLA type was left unresolved in this analysis. Shorter TCRB CDR3s, moderately but significantly so, marked every one of the four CD4+ subsets in Type 1 diabetes patients.

The chain links TRBV11-2 to TRBJ2-1; D might be TRBD1 or TRBD2, each matching 5 bases. The clonotype comes from a man younger than 35 in good health. Sequences were obtained from central memory CD4+ T cells from blood. The CDR3 coding sequence is TGTGCCAGCACCCCCGGGGCAGGGATGTCCTACAATGAGCAGTTCTTC. Translation gives CASTPGAGMSYNEQFF.